These 20 T cell receptor beta chains were all obtained from the same sample, sequenced in a study of metastatic and nonmetastatic thyroid tumors. Every patient underwent thyroid surgery untreated. TCRdb re-clonotyped the PCR reads through MiXCR. Among several thousand clones listed, under 35% were seen once. The sequencing sample was made of adjacent normal tissue. These receptors all come from a male donor with papillary thyroid cancer or a benign thyroid nodule (not recorded which). Some clones in this sample may be carry-over from other donors' samples.

This clone has only a few counts. This chain links TRBV7-3 with TRBJ2-1; possible D gene TRBD2, 5 bases. There are 15 residues in the CDR3. The germline V gene encodes CDR1 SGHTA and CDR2 FQGTGA. The V gene lost 4 bases and the J gene lost 0 bases, with 10 bases spanning the gap. CDR3 in amino acids: CASSSSRSSYNEQFF. In DNA form, the CDR3 reads TGTGCCAGCAGCTCTAGCAGGAGCTCCTACAATGAGCAGTTCTTC.

By sample share, this clone is large (0.1 to 1%). This chain connects TRBV6-1 to TRBJ2-7; D uncertain. Trimming pared 6 bases from V and 6 bases from J, leaving 12 bases between. Germline assignment: CDR1 MNHNS and CDR2 SASEGT. The CDR3 contains 12 residues. CDR3 region: CASRSTSGEQYF. In DNA, the CDR3 is TGTGCCAGCAGGTCAACGTCGGGCGAGCAGTACTTC.

By share of the sample, this clone is medium-sized. This chain connects TRBV28 to TRBJ2-1, with D possibly being TRBD1 (6 bases). The CDR3 loop spans 16 amino acids. Germline V gene sequence: CDR1 MDHEN, CDR2 SYDVKM. The V end was cut by 5 bases, the J end by 0 bases, with 14 bases between. The CDR3 sequence is CASSRRQAGSYNEQFF. CDR3 DNA sequence: TGTGCCAGCAGTCGAAGACAGGCCGGCTCCTACAATGAGCAGTTCTTC.

This clone was counted between two and nine times. V is TRBV30 and J is TRBJ2-3; D is uncertain. Germline CDR1 GTSNPN, CDR2 SVGIG (reference sequence). The CDR3 is 15 residues long. Trimming removed 1 base at V and 4 bases at J, with 15 bases between. Here the CDR3 DNA reads TGTGCCTGGAGTGGATTGGGTTTTATCGCAGATACGCAGTATTTT. Residues: CAWSGLGFIADTQYF.

The V call is TRBV11-3, the J call TRBJ1-1; D may be TRBD1 (5 bases). Trimming stripped 4 bases from V and 3 bases from J, with 15 bases between. Germline V lookup: CDR1 SGHNT, CDR2 YENEEA. The CDR3 covers 15 residues. The CDR3 nucleotides read TGTGCCAGCAGCTCTAGCCAGGGATGGGACACTGAAGCTTTCTTT. Protein product: CASSSSQGWDTEAFF.

In this sample, this clone is large (0.1 to 1%). The rearrangement links TRBV2 to TRBJ2-7, with 8 bases matching TRBD1. The junction had 9 bases not matched to a gene; V was cut back by 11 bases and J by 6 bases. Germline CDR1 reads SNHLY; CDR2 reads FYNNEI. The CDR3 loop spans 12 amino acids. The CDR3 loop is CACGDRGSEQYF. CDR3 coding DNA: TGTGCCTGCGGCGACAGGGGCAGCGAGCAGTACTTC.

V and J are TRBV20-1 and TRBJ1-1; D gene unclear. V lost 4 bases, J lost 1 base, and 7 bases lay in between. CDR3 length: 12 amino acids. Germline V CDR1 and CDR2: DFQATT, SNEGSKA (reference sequence). CDR3 sequence reads: CSAMSGNTEAFF. The CDR3 nucleotides are TGCAGTGCTATGTCCGGGAACACTGAAGCTTTCTTT.

The chain uses TRBV4-2 and TRBJ2-7; no clear D. The CDR3 sequence is 14 residues long. Germline CDR1 reads LGHNA; CDR2 reads YNFKEQ. Trimming removed 0 bases at V and 6 bases at J, with 12 bases between. In nucleotides, the CDR3 is TGTGCCAGCAGCCAAGATCCAGGCACAACCGAGCAGTACTTC. It codes for CASSQDPGTTEQYF.

This clone was seen more than once but under ten times. The V gene is TRBV20-1, the J gene TRBJ1-4; TRBD1 agrees at 7 bases. J was trimmed by 7 bases and V by 1 base; bases with no gene match: 0. Germline V gene data show CDR1 as DFQATT and CDR2 as SNEGSKA (reference sequence). The CDR3 runs 12 residues. In DNA, the CDR3 is TGCAGTGCTAGAGGACAGGGTGAAAAACTGTTTTTT. Translation: CSARGQGEKLFF.

This clone was recorded a few times. Being one base from a much bigger clone, this may be a read error. The rearrangement uses TRBV4-2 and TRBJ2-6; D remains ambiguous. This CDR3 comprises 18 residues. Germline V gene lookup returns CDR1 LGHNA and CDR2 YNFKEQ. Deletions cut 0 bases from V and 4 bases from J, with 16 bases between. In nucleotides, the CDR3 is TGTGCCAGCAGCCAAGATCTTTTGTGTCGGGCAGGGGCCAACGTCCTGACTTTC. The encoded protein is CASSQDLLCRAGANVLTF.

This chain joins TRBV5-5 and TRBJ2-1, with 7 bases lining up with TRBD2. V dropped 4 bases and J dropped 3; count of bases not matched to a gene: 4. The CDR3 totals 14 residues. Per the germline V gene, CDR1 is SGHKS and CDR2 is YYEKEE (reference sequence). CDR3 in amino acids: CASSAGGIYNEQFF. CDR3 DNA: TGTGCCAGCAGCGCCGGGGGGATCTACAATGAGCAGTTCTTC.

This clone was counted at least ten times. At the DNA level, this CDR3 is encoded by other sequences in the same sample as well. This chain uses TRBV7-6 with TRBJ2-5; 8 bases map to TRBD2. The germline CDR1 and CDR2 sequences are SGHVS and FNYEAQ. CDR3 length: 13 residues. The V segment lost 4 bases and the J segment 5 bases; nucleotides outside the gene matches: 3. CDR3: CASSSTGGETQYF. CDR3 nucleotides: TGTGCCAGCAGCTCTACGGGGGGGGAGACCCAGTACTTC.

Within the sample, this clone is large. This chain joins TRBV28 and TRBJ2-3; 7 bases agree with TRBD1. V lost 7 bases, J lost 0 bases, and 7 bases stayed unmatched. Germline-derived CDR1 and CDR2 are MDHEN and SYDVKM. CDR3 length: 15 residues. Here the CDR3 DNA reads TGTGCCAGCATTAACAGGGGCGGGAGCACAGATACGCAGTATTTT. Translated, it gives CASINRGGSTDTQYF.

This clone was detected only a few times. The J gene is TRBJ2-1, the V gene TRBV9; 7 bases are shared with TRBD2. Germline assignment: CDR1 SGDLS and CDR2 YYNGEE. The trim removed 0 bases at V and 10 bases at J, leaving 13 bases unmatched. The CDR3 runs 16 residues. The CDR3 nucleotides read TGTGCCAGCAGCGTAGTTGAGGGAGGGCCCAACTCGGAGCAGTTCTTC. Translating gives CASSVVEGGPNSEQFF.

By sample fraction, this clone is large. The DNA of the CDR3 is TGTGCCAGCAGTTACAAGCAAGGACAGGGAGGATGGGGCTACGAGCAGTACTTC. Residues: CASSYKQGQGGWGYEQYF. The chain joins TRBV6-2 or TRBV6-3 to TRBJ2-7, with 8 bases matching TRBD1. The CDR3 has 18 residues. Germline V gene data show CDR1 as MNHEY and CDR2 as SVGEGT. The V segment lost 2 bases and the J segment 3 bases; nucleotides outside the gene matches: 15.

The chain uses TRBV6-1 and TRBJ2-1; 8 bases agree with TRBD2. This CDR3 spans 15 amino acids. V gave up 6 bases and J gave up 4 bases; unmatched junction bases: 8. Germline CDR1 MNHNS, CDR2 SASEGT. The CDR3, as DNA: TGTGCCAGCAGACCCCTAGCGGGCCCTTACAATGAGCAGTTCTTC. Translation gives CASRPLAGPYNEQFF.

Points on this clone: One end of the junction does not line up with germline, which may come from a read error. This chain links TRBV24-1 with TRBJ2-2; D tentatively reads TRBD1 or TRBD2 (5 bases each). Germline lookup yields CDR1 KGHDR and CDR2 SFDVKD. The CDR3 length is 15 residues. In DNA form, the CDR3 reads TGTGCCACCAGTGACTTGTTGTTGGGGACCTGGGAGCTGGTTTTT. It translates to CATSDLLLGTWELVF.

V and J are TRBV20-1 and TRBJ2-1; 8 bases agree with TRBD2. This CDR3 spans 15 amino acids. Trimming cost V 8 bases and J 5 bases; bases outside gene matches: 14. Germline V gene lookup returns CDR1 DFQATT and CDR2 SNEGSKA (reference sequence). The CDR3: CSCFAGGTQNNEQFF. CDR3 DNA sequence: TGCAGTTGCTTTGCGGGAGGAACCCAGAACAATGAGCAGTTCTTC.

By share of the sample, this clone is medium-sized. The chain joins TRBV20-1 to TRBJ2-7, with D possibly being TRBD2 (5 bases). CDR1 DFQATT and CDR2 SNEGSKA come from the germline V gene (reference sequence). Trimming cost V 0 bases and J 2 bases, with 8 bases left between them. The CDR3 loop spans 13 amino acids. The CDR3 here is CSARETRAYEQYF. DNA of the CDR3: TGCAGTGCTAGAGAGACGCGGGCCTACGAGCAGTACTTC.

The V call is TRBV20-1, the J call TRBJ1-1; 9 nucleotides align to TRBD1. After removal of 3 bases from V and 1 base from J, the junction contained 0 bases not matched to a gene. This CDR3 is 13 amino acids long. From germline, CDR1 is DFQATT and CDR2 SNEGSKA (reference sequence). In DNA, the CDR3 is TGCAGTGCTAGGGACAGGGGGAACACTGAAGCTTTCTTT. The encoded protein is CSARDRGNTEAFF.